Following are 28 T cell receptor beta chains from one sample sequenced in a study of T cell changes during pregnancy in multiple sclerosis. The assay was immunoSEQ multiplex PCR, and TCRdb's table has in-frame clones only and misses some. The top ten clones hold about 2.4% of a sample with about 92,000 clones, almost 95% of them seen once. The starting material was peripheral blood, obtained in the third trimester of pregnancy. The receptors come from a female donor with multiple sclerosis, enrolled in a pregnancy study.

The rearrangement uses TRBV4-2 and TRBJ1-1, with 9 bases lining up with TRBD1. The CDR3 has 17 amino acids. In germline, CDR1 is LGHNA, CDR2 YNFKEQ. V lost 4 bases to trimming and J lost 1 base; unmatched junction nucleotides: 10. In nucleotides, the CDR3 is TGTGCCAGCAGCCCGGAGTGGGACAGGGAAACGAACACTGAAGCTTTCTTT. Residues: CASSPEWDRETNTEAFF.

This chain links TRBV2 with TRBJ2-7; D not resolved. The CDR3 runs to 12 residues. The germline gives CDR1 SNHLY, CDR2 FYNNEI. Trimming left V 5 bases short and J 2 bases short, with 7 bases between. The CDR3 loop reads CASSSGAYEQYF. For the CDR3, the DNA is TGTGCCAGCAGTTCAGGCGCCTACGAGCAGTACTTC.

The chain recombines TRBV6-4 with TRBJ2-3, with TRBD2 matching 11 bases. V lost 6 bases and J lost 4; bases outside the gene matches: 6. Germline assignment: CDR1 MRHNA and CDR2 SNTAGT. CDR3 size: 15 residues. This CDR3 reads CASSRLAGRADTQYF. CDR3 DNA: TGTGCCAGCAGCCGACTAGCGGGGCGGGCAGATACGCAGTATTTT.

The J gene is TRBJ2-1, the V gene TRBV30, with TRBD1 as a possible D gene (6 bases). The germline V gene encodes CDR1 GTSNPN and CDR2 SVGIG (reference sequence). The V and J ends lost 2 bases and 1 base respectively, with 21 bases between them. The CDR3 loop spans 18 amino acids. CDR3 DNA sequence: TGTGCCTGGAGTAGGCAGGGGCGAATCTCTGCATCCTACAATGAGCAGTTCTTC. Translating gives CAWSRQGRISASYNEQFF.

The chain employs TRBV7-4 and TRBJ2-7; D might be TRBD2 (6 bases). The CDR3 runs to 15 residues. From germline, CDR1 is SGHVT and CDR2 SQSDAQ. Trimming pared 1 base from V and 6 bases from J, leaving 16 bases between. The CDR3 sequence: CASSLVGGTPSEQYF. CDR3 in DNA: TGTGCCAGCAGCTTAGTTGGCGGGACCCCCTCCGAGCAGTACTTC.

CDR3 region: CASSLLRTGLSGDTQYF. The CDR3 DNA reads as TGTGCCAGCAGTTTACTCCGAACGGGACTATCCGGAGATACGCAGTATTTT. The rearrangement uses TRBV27 and TRBJ2-3; TRBD2 agrees at 7 bases. Looked up from germline, CDR1 is MNHEY and CDR2 is SMNVEV (reference sequence). The CDR3 has 17 residues. Trimming at V came to 2 bases and at J to 5 bases, leaving 13 bases not matched to a gene.

V gene TRBV28 combines with J gene TRBJ1-5, with D unresolved. CDR1 is MDHEN, CDR2 SYDVKM, per germline. V gave up 4 bases and J gave up 7 bases, with 20 bases separating them. The CDR3 has 16 residues. The CDR3 loop reads CASSSDYFSVNQPQHF. CDR3 DNA: TGTGCCAGCAGTTCTGACTACTTTTCCGTTAACCAGCCCCAGCATTTT.

V and J are TRBV5-1 and TRBJ1-3; unclear D gene. CDR3 length: 16 residues. The V end lost 1 base, the J end lost 4 bases, and 15 bases lay between the germline ends. Germline CDR1 SGHRS, CDR2 YFSETQ. CDR3 nucleotide sequence: TGCGCCAGCAGCTTGAGTGTAGGACTTGAAGGAAACACCATATATTTT. This encodes CASSLSVGLEGNTIYF.

The chain joins TRBV4-1 to TRBJ2-1, with D uncertain. CDR3 length: 14 residues. V lost 1 base to trimming and J lost 0 bases, with 4 bases between them. From germline, CDR1 is MGHRA and CDR2 YSYEKL. CDR3 DNA sequence: TGCGCCAGCAGCCAAGGCTACTCCTACAATGAGCAGTTCTTC. Protein product: CASSQGYSYNEQFF.

The rearrangement uses TRBV6-5 and TRBJ2-3; 7 nucleotides agree with TRBD2. Germline V gene sequence: CDR1 MNHEY, CDR2 SVGAGI. V trimming: 0 bases; J trimming: 6 bases; junction bases outside the gene matches: 6. There are 15 residues in the CDR3. This chain's CDR3 is CASSYSTGGGDTQYF. CDR3 in DNA: TGTGCCAGCAGTTACTCGACGGGAGGAGGGGATACGCAGTATTTT.

The CDR3 region has the DNA TGTGCCAGCAGCCCTCTCAGGGATTTCCTCTACGAGCAGTACTTC. This translates into CASSPLRDFLYEQYF. The chain has TRBV5-6 and TRBJ2-7, with D perhaps TRBD1 (5 bases). The CDR3 is made up of 15 amino acids. Germline values: CDR1 SGHDT, CDR2 YYEEEE. V was clipped by 4 bases and J by 3 bases, with 17 bases between them.

The chain combines TRBV29-1 with TRBJ2-1, with TRBD2 matching 7 bases. Germline values: CDR1 SQVTM, CDR2 ANQGSEA. V lost 7 bases, J lost 3 bases, and 12 bases stayed unmatched. The CDR3 sequence is 15 residues long. This CDR3 is CSAGGRETVYNEQFF. The DNA of the CDR3 is TGCAGCGCTGGGGGGAGGGAGACAGTCTACAATGAGCAGTTCTTC.

This chain links TRBV5-4 with TRBJ1-2, with no clear D. Germline assignment: CDR1 SGHNT and CDR2 YYREEE (reference sequence). This CDR3 spans 13 amino acids. Trimming stripped 0 bases from V and 8 bases from J, with 11 bases between. CDR3 sequence: CASSLEEDSGYTF. CDR3 DNA sequence: TGTGCCAGCAGCTTGGAGGAGGATAGCGGCTACACCTTC.

This rearrangement joins TRBV27 to TRBJ2-1, with D hard to call. Germline V lookup: CDR1 MNHEY, CDR2 SMNVEV (reference sequence). V gave up 3 bases and J gave up 3 bases, with 6 bases separating them. The CDR3 sequence is 13 residues long. In DNA form, the CDR3 reads TGTGCCAGCAGTTTTGCTAGCTACAATGAGCAGTTCTTC. Its translation is CASSFASYNEQFF.

This chain joins TRBV6-1 and TRBJ1-5; TRBD1 aligns across 10 bases. This CDR3 has 20 residues. Germline values: CDR1 MNHNS, CDR2 SASEGT. Trimming at V came to 2 bases and at J to 2 bases, leaving 15 bases not matched to a gene. The CDR3: CASSEWARDRGLIGNQPQHF. The CDR3 DNA is TGTGCCAGCAGTGAATGGGCGCGTGACAGGGGGCTAATTGGCAATCAGCCCCAGCATTTT.

This rearrangement joins TRBV19 to TRBJ2-1; unclear D gene. Deletions cut 4 bases from V and 5 bases from J, with 6 bases between. CDR1 is LNHDA and CDR2 is SQIVND in the germline V gene (reference sequence). The CDR3 has 12 residues. CDR3 coding DNA: TGTGCCAGTAGTAGGGCCAACAATGAGCAGTTCTTC. It translates to CASSRANNEQFF.

The chain links TRBV19 to TRBJ2-5; D is possibly TRBD2 (6 bases). CDR3 length: 17 residues. V was clipped by 10 bases and J by 5 bases, with 29 bases between them. Germline assignment: CDR1 LNHDA and CDR2 SQIVND (reference sequence). The CDR3 loop is CATRERLATNLGETQYF. CDR3 bases: TGTGCCACTCGAGAACGGCTAGCGACAAACTTGGGGGAGACCCAGTACTTC.

The rearrangement uses TRBV6-6 and TRBJ1-2; weak D call: TRBD1 (5 bases). The germline V gene has CDR1 MNHNY and CDR2 SVGAGI (reference sequence). This CDR3 is 13 amino acids long. With 7 bases removed from V and 7 bases from J, the gap between germline ends came to 16 bases. The CDR3, as DNA: TGTGCCAGCACCTCAGGGTTGCCTCTTGGCTACACCTTC. It is translated as CASTSGLPLGYTF.

The chain carries TRBV7-8 and TRBJ2-3, with 13 bases that match TRBD2. Germline trimming cut 5 bases from V and 5 bases from J; bases unmatched to any gene: 7. The CDR3 extends over 16 amino acids. Germline CDR1 is SGHVS and CDR2 is FQNEAQ. The CDR3 DNA reads TGTGCCAGCAGCATAGGACTAGCGGGAGCGAGAGATACGCAGTATTTT. Translating gives CASSIGLAGARDTQYF.

This rearrangement joins TRBV7-2 to TRBJ2-1, with 9 bases fitting TRBD2. Looked up from germline, CDR1 is SGHTA and CDR2 is FQGNSA. The CDR3 is made up of 16 amino acids. The ends lost 5 bases at V and 5 bases at J; junction bases unmatched: 10. The CDR3 loop reads CASSTRPTSGNNEQFF. CDR3 sequence (DNA): TGTGCCAGCAGCACACGGCCGACTAGCGGAAACAATGAGCAGTTCTTC.

The rearrangement joins TRBV4-3 to TRBJ2-6; 12 nucleotides align to TRBD1. Germline V gene lookup returns CDR1 LGHNA and CDR2 YSLEER. CDR3 size: 18 residues. J was trimmed by 3 bases and V by 4 bases; bases with no gene match: 7. The DNA for the CDR3 is TGCGCCAGCAGCCGGTCGGGACAGGGGGCAGGTGGGGCCAACGTCCTGACTTTC. The encoded protein is CASSRSGQGAGGANVLTF.

The rearrangement links TRBV5-1 to TRBJ2-7; 9 bases agree with TRBD1. This CDR3 contains 15 residues. CDR1 is SGHRS and CDR2 is YFSETQ in the germline V gene. The junction had 10 bases not matched to a gene; V was cut back by 4 bases and J by 5 bases. CDR3 sequence: CASSITGTGMDEQYF. Written as DNA, the CDR3 is TGCGCCAGCAGCATAACCGGGACAGGGATGGACGAGCAGTACTTC.

The chain carries TRBV5-1 and TRBJ1-4; 7 bases are a match to TRBD1. The CDR3 has 15 amino acids. Germline CDR1 reads SGHRS; CDR2 reads YFSETQ. The ends lost 4 bases at V and 6 bases at J; junction bases unmatched: 9. The CDR3 bases are TGCGCCAGCAGCCCCCCCGGGACAGCAGATGAAAAACTGTTTTTT. This gives the protein CASSPPGTADEKLFF. Based on the CDR3 plus reference TRBV5-1 and TRBJ1-4, the full variable domain is KAGVTQTPRYLIKTRGQQVTLSCSPISGHRSVSWYQQTPGQGLQFLFEYFSETQRNKGNFPGRFSGRQFSNSRSEMNVSTLELGDSALYLCASSPPGTADEKLFFGSGTQLSVL.

The gene calls are TRBV6-5 and TRBJ2-1, with 12 bases fitting TRBD2. Germline CDR1 MNHEY, CDR2 SVGAGI. Trimming removed 5 bases from V and 9 bases from J; junction bases left unmatched: 8. The CDR3 spans 15 residues. CDR3 DNA sequence: TGTGCCAGCAGTAGACTAGCGGGAGTAACGGGTGAGCAGTTCTTC. Protein product: CASSRLAGVTGEQFF.

V is TRBV7-9 and J is TRBJ1-1; D call uncertain. The V end lost 5 bases, the J end lost 4 bases, and 17 bases lay between the germline ends. Germline values: CDR1 SEHNR, CDR2 FQNEAQ (reference sequence). The CDR3 contains 15 residues. The CDR3 DNA follows: TGTGCCAGCAGCCCGACGGCTTCGGGTACCACTGAAGCTTTCTTT. It codes for CASSPTASGTTEAFF.

The chain combines TRBV27 with TRBJ2-1; D is uncertain. This CDR3 is built from 13 residues. V lost 2 bases, J lost 4 bases, and 6 bases lay in between. Germline CDR1 reads MNHEY; CDR2 reads SMNVEV (reference sequence). CDR3 coding DNA: TGTGCCAGCAGTTTAACAAATTACAATGAGCAGTTCTTC. Translation: CASSLTNYNEQFF.

The chain uses TRBV5-1 and TRBJ1-4; 9 bases map to TRBD1. V shed 2 bases and J 7 bases; nucleotides not matched to a gene: 6. Looked up from germline, CDR1 is SGHRS and CDR2 is YFSETQ. The CDR3 length is 15 residues. The CDR3 coding sequence is TGCGCCAGCAGCTTTCTCGGGACAGGGCCTGAAAAACTGTTTTTT. Translated: CASSFLGTGPEKLFF.

This sequence joins TRBV11-2 and TRBJ2-3; D call uncertain. CDR1 is SGHAT, CDR2 FQNNGV, per germline. The V and J ends lost 1 base and 4 bases respectively, with 12 bases between them. The CDR3 is 15 amino acids. The CDR3 spells CASSLGLTSPDTQYF. The DNA of the CDR3 is TGTGCCAGCAGCTTAGGGCTGACAAGCCCAGATACGCAGTATTTT. Complete variable domain (other parts from reference TRBV11-2 and TRBJ2-3): EAGVAQSPRYKIIEKRQSVAFWCNPISGHATLYWYQQILGQGPKLLIQFQNNGVVDDSQLPKDRFSAERLKGVDSTLKIQPAKLEDSAVYLCASSLGLTSPDTQYFGPGTRLTVL.